This T cell receptor (beta chain) was observed in a study of blood T cell repertoires in COVID-19. Under the authors' procedure: Amplified reference gene primers provided the basis for estimating nucleated cell counts. Libraries were prepared by immunoSEQ multiplex PCR; TCRdb keeps only in-frame clonotypes and omits some of them. V and J calls plus clone size are reproduced from that table; the DNA served to infer D and trimming. Of about 74,000 clones listed, more than 70% are singletons. V shed 5 bases, J shed 5 bases, and the junction held 11 bases outside the gene matches. This CDR3 has 15 residues. Germline V gives CDR1 MNHEY, CDR2 SMNVEV (reference sequence).

The gene calls are TRBV27 and TRBJ1-2; 7 nucleotides line up with TRBD1. The TCR sequence derives from a man aged 45 to 65 with active COVID-19. The sequencing input was peripheral blood. CDR3 region: CASSPMAGGIYGYTF. DNA for the CDR3: TGTGCCAGCAGTCCCATGGCAGGGGGGATATATGGCTACACCTTC.